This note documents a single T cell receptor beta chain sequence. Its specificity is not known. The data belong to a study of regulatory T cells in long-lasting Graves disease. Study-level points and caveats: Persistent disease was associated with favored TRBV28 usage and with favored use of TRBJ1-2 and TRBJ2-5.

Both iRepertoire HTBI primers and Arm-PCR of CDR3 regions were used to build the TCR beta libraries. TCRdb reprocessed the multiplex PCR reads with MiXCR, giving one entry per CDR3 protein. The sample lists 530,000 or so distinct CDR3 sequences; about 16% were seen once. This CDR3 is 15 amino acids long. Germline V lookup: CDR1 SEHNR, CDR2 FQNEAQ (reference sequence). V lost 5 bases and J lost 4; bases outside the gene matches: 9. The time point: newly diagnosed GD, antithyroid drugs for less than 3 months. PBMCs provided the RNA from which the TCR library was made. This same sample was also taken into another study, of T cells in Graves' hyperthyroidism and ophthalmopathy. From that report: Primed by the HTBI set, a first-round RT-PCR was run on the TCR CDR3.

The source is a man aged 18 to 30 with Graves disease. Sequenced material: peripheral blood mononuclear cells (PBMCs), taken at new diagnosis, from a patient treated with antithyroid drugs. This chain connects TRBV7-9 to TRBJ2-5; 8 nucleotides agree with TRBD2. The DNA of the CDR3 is TGTGCCAGCAGCGCCGGGACTAGGGGGGCAGAGACCCAGTACTTC. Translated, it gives CASSAGTRGAETQYF.